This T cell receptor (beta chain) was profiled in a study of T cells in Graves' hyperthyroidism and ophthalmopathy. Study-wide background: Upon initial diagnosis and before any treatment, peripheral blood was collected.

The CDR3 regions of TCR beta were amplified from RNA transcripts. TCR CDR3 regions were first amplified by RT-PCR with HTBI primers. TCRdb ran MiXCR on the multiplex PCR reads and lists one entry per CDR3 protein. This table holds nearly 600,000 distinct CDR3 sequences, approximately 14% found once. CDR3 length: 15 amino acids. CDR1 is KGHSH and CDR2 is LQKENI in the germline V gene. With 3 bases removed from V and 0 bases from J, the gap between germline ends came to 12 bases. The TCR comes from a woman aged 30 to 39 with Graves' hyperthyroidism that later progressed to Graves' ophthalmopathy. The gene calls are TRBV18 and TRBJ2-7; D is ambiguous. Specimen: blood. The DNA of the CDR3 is TGTGCCAGCTCACCCTCCGGGTGGGGCTCCTACGAGCAGTACTTC. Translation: CASSPSGWGSYEQYF.